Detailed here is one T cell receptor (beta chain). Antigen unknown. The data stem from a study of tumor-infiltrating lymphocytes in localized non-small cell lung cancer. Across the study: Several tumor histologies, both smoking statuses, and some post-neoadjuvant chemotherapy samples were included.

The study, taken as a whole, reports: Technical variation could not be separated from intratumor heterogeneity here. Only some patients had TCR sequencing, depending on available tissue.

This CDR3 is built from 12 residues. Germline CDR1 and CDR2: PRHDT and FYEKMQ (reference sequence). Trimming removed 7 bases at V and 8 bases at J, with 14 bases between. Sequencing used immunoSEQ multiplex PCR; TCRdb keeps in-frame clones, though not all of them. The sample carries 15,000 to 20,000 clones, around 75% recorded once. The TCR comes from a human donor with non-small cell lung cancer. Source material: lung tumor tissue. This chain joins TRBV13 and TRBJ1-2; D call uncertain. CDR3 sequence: CASISGNIGYTF. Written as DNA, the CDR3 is TGTGCCAGCATAAGTGGCAACATCGGCTACACCTTC. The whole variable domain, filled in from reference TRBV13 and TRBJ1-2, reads AAGVIQSPRHLIKEKRETATLKCYPIPRHDTVYWYQQGPGQDPQFLISFYEKMQSDKGSIPDRFSAQQFSDYHSELNMSSLELGDSALYFCASISGNIGYTFGSGTRLTVV.